Listed below are T cell receptor beta chains from one sample, sequenced in a study of shared clonotypes between healthy human individuals. The assay was immunoSEQ multiplex PCR, and TCRdb's table has in-frame clones only and misses some. The repertoire holds 2 million to 2.5 million clones, with about 95% as singletons. Input material: naive CD4+ T cells sorted from blood. All receptors come from a man aged 18 to 29 in good health. Both conserved end residues are part of each CDR3. The order of the fields is V gene, clone size, J gene, D gene, CDR3 DNA, CDR3 protein. D genes are given only for firm matches. Size tells how often a clone was seen (once, few, many) or the class of an expanded clone, and some rows leave it out.

>TRBV11-2|once|TRBJ2-3|.
TGTGCCAGCAGCTTTTTGGGGGGACCAGGGATAGATACGCAGTATTTT
CASSFLGGPGIDTQYF
>TRBV28|.|TRBJ1-2|.
TGTGCCAGCAGTTTCCCCCTCGGTCTTAACTATGGCTACACCTTC
CASSFPLGLNYGYTF
>TRBV30|.|TRBJ2-1|TRBD2
TGTGCCTGGAGTGGCCGGGACAGGAGAGGGACTAGCGGTTACAATGAGCAGTTCTTC
CAWSGRDRRGTSGYNEQFF
>TRBV6-1|.|TRBJ2-7|TRBD1
TGTGCCAGCAGTCAAGCCGGGACAGGGATCTACGAGCAGTACTTC
CASSQAGTGIYEQYF
>TRBV4-1|few|TRBJ2-5|.
TGCGCCAGCAGCCAAGGTCAGGGAATTCAAGAGACCCAGTACTTC
CASSQGQGIQETQYF
>TRBV6-1|.|TRBJ2-4|TRBD2
TGTGCCAGCGGACTAGCGGGGGGGGAAAACATTCAGTACTTC
CASGLAGGENIQYF
>TRBV18|.|TRBJ1-6|.
TGTGCCAGTACGGGCTCCTATAATTCACCCCTCCACTTT
CASTGSYNSPLHF
>TRBV18|.|TRBJ1-1|TRBD1
TGTGCCAGCTCACCCCGGGACAGGGACTCTGAAGCTTTCTTT
CASSPRDRDSEAFF
>TRBV10-1|.|TRBJ2-5|.
TGCGCCAGCAGTCGGACTCCCCTTGAGACCCAGTACTTC
CASSRTPLETQYF
>TRBV5-4|.|TRBJ2-3|TRBD2
TGTGCCAGCAGCTTGTTAAGCGGGGGGGGCACAGATACGCAGTATTTT
CASSLLSGGGTDTQYF
>TRBV30|.|TRBJ1-5|.
TGTGCCTGGAGTGTTTATGGACCTCGGGGGACCCAGCATTTT
CAWSVYGPRGTQHF
>TRBV15|.|TRBJ2-1|.
TGTGCCACCAGCAGAGGAGGCTCAGGGATCGGCTACAATGAGCAGTTCTTC
CATSRGGSGIGYNEQFF
>TRBV10-3|.|TRBJ2-2|TRBD1
TGTGCCATCAGCGGGACAGGGGCTGTTACCGGGGAGCTGTTTTTT
CAISGTGAVTGELFF
>TRBV5-5|.|TRBJ2-1|TRBD2
TGTGCCAGCAGCTTTGGTAGCGGGGGGATGAATGAGCAGTTCTTC
CASSFGSGGMNEQFF
>TRBV7-2|.|TRBJ2-4|.
TGTGCCAGCAGCTCCACGGTAGCCAAAAACATTCAGTACTTC
CASSSTVAKNIQYF
>TRBV20-1|.|TRBJ2-5|.
TGCAGTGCTAGGGTTGGAGAGACCCAGTACTTC
CSARVGETQYF
>TRBV6-1|.|TRBJ1-2|TRBD1
TGTGCCAGCACCGAGGGACAGACGACCCCGAGTCGCTACACCTTC
CASTEGQTTPSRYTF
>TRBV7-2|.|TRBJ2-7|TRBD2
TGTGCCAGCAGCCCCGAAGGACTAGCAAGCTCCTACGAGCAGTACTTC
CASSPEGLASSYEQYF
>TRBV9|.|TRBJ2-3|.
TGTGCCAGCAGCGTACAACCCCAGATAGCAGATACGCAGTATTTT
CASSVQPQIADTQYF
>TRBV4-2|.|TRBJ2-5|.
TGTGCCAGCAGCCAAGGTCTGTTAGGGGGGGGTTTCCAAGAGACCCAGTACTTC
CASSQGLLGGGFQETQYF
>TRBV6-5|.|TRBJ2-7|.
TGTGCCAGCAGTCAACTCCAGGACAGAGACTACGAGCAGTACTTC
CASSQLQDRDYEQYF
>TRBV4-1|.|TRBJ2-1|.
TGCGCCAGCAGCCAAGGAGAGGGGTACGAGCAGTTCTTC
CASSQGEGYEQFF
>TRBV6-5|.|TRBJ2-7|TRBD1
TGTGCCAGCAGCCGGGGACAGGGGGCATACGAGCAGTACTTC
CASSRGQGAYEQYF
>TRBV23-1|.|TRBJ2-1|TRBD2
TGCGCCAGCAGTCAACCATTAGCGGGAGTCTCCTACAATGAGCAGTTCTTC
CASSQPLAGVSYNEQFF
>TRBV20-1|.|TRBJ1-2|.
TGCAGTGCTAGTACAGACTATGGCTACACCTTC
CSASTDYGYTF
>TRBV6-6|once|TRBJ1-5|TRBD1
TGTGCCAGCACTACAGGGGATCAGCCCCAGCATTTT
CASTTGDQPQHF
>TRBV19|.|TRBJ2-2|TRBD1
TGTGCCAGTAGTATCACGCCGGGACAGGGTACCGGGGAGCTGTTTTTT
CASSITPGQGTGELFF
>TRBV6-5|.|TRBJ1-6|.
TGTGCCAGCAGCCTCGAAGGGACGTTACCCCTCCACTTT
CASSLEGTLPLHF
>TRBV6-1|once|TRBJ1-1|TRBD1
TGTGCCAGCAGAGCAGGGGGGAACACTGAAGCTTTCTTT
CASRAGGNTEAFF
>TRBV19|.|TRBJ1-1|TRBD1
TGTGCCTCGAGGGACAGTTCGAACACTGAAGCTTTCTTT
CASRDSSNTEAFF
>TRBV5-4|.|TRBJ1-3|TRBD1
TGTGCCAGCAGCTGGGGGACAGGGACTGGAAACACCATATATTTT
CASSWGTGTGNTIYF
>TRBV7-9|.|TRBJ1-4|.
TGTGCCAGCAGCTTGGCAGGGTCTGAAAAACTGTTTTTT
CASSLAGSEKLFF
>TRBV5-1|.|TRBJ2-3|.
TGCGCCAGCAGCTTGCAGGGGACTAGCACAGATACGCAGTATTTT
CASSLQGTSTDTQYF
>TRBV29-1|.|TRBJ2-3|.
TGCAGCGTTGATGGAGCTAGCACAGATACGCAGTATTTT
CSVDGASTDTQYF
>TRBV11-2|.|TRBJ1-3|.
TGTGCCAGCAGCTTAGCTGGGCTCGGAAACACCATATATTTT
CASSLAGLGNTIYF
>TRBV11-2|.|TRBJ1-2|.
TGTGCCAGCAGCTTAACGGATTCGGCTGGCTACACCTTC
CASSLTDSAGYTF
>TRBV30|.|TRBJ2-7|TRBD1
TGTGCCTCCGGGACAGGCACCTACGAGCAGTACTTC
CASGTGTYEQYF
>TRBV7-9|.|TRBJ1-6|.
TGTGCCAGCAGCCTAGAACAGGGTAATTCACCCCTCCACTTT
CASSLEQGNSPLHF
>TRBV5-6|.|TRBJ2-2|.
TGTGCCAGCAGTCCGGACACCGGAGGGCACACCGGGGAGCTGTTTTTT
CASSPDTGGHTGELFF
>TRBV6-1|.|TRBJ2-1|.
TGTGCCAGCACTCCTACGACAGTAGCCAATGAGCAGTTCTTC
CASTPTTVANEQFF
>TRBV19|.|TRBJ1-1|TRBD1
TGTGCCAGTAGTAGGAATCGGCAAACAGGGGGAAACACTGAAGCTTTCTTT
CASSRNRQTGGNTEAFF
>TRBV29-1|.|TRBJ1-1|TRBD1
TGCAGCGGTGGACAGGGGAACGCTGAAGCTTTCTTT
CSGGQGNAEAFF
>TRBV5-1|.|TRBJ1-1|.
TGCGCCAGCAGCGTCCAGGAGCCAAACACTGAAGCTTTCTTT
CASSVQEPNTEAFF
>TRBV10-3|.|TRBJ2-1|.
TGTGCCATCAGTGGCGGGCCCGACTCCTACAATGAGCAGTTCTTC
CAISGGPDSYNEQFF
>TRBV10-3|.|TRBJ1-6|.
TGTGCCATCAGTGAAATGGTGCAGAATTCACCCCTCCACTTT
CAISEMVQNSPLHF
>TRBV23-1|.|TRBJ2-1|.
TGCGCCAGGAAGACCCTGACAGGCAATGAGCAGTTCTTC
CARKTLTGNEQFF
>TRBV6-6|.|TRBJ2-3|.
TGTGCCAGCACCCCGCCAGGCAGTTCTACGCAGTATTTT
CASTPPGSSTQYF
>TRBV5-4|.|TRBJ1-2|.
TGTGCCAGCAGCTCTGGGACGGACCTCTATGGCTACACCTTC
CASSSGTDLYGYTF
>TRBV30|.|TRBJ2-7|.
TGTGCCTGGACAGGGACCAACTCCTACGAGCAGTACTTC
CAWTGTNSYEQYF
>TRBV2|.|TRBJ1-1|.
TGTGCCACAAAAATAGGGGGAGGGAACACTGAAGCTTTCTTT
CATKIGGGNTEAFF